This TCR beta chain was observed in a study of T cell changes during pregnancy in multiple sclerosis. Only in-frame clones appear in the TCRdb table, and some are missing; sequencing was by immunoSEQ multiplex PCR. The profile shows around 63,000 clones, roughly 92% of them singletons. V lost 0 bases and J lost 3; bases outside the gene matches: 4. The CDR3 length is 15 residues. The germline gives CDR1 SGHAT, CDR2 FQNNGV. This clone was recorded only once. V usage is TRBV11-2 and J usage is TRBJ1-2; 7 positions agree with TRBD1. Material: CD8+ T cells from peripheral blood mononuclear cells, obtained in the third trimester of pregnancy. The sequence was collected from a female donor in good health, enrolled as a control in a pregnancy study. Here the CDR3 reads CASSLDGQGDYGYTF. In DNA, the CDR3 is TGTGCCAGCAGCTTAGATGGGCAGGGGGACTATGGCTACACCTTC.